Detailed here is one T cell receptor (beta chain). This specimen comes from a study of blood T cell repertoires in COVID-19. In the study overall: Researchers got acute and convalescent COVID-19 samples from the United States, Italy and Spain. Sources were T cells, B-cell-depleted T cells, or PBMCs; the material itself was cDNA or gDNA.

V lost 5 bases and J lost 3; bases outside the gene matches: 9. This CDR3 is 15 amino acids long. The germline gives CDR1 LNHDA, CDR2 SQIVND (reference sequence). Profiling relied on immunoSEQ multiplex PCR, and the TCRdb table lists in-frame clones only, not all of them. The table includes about 180,000 clones, about 80% detected once. This receptor was obtained from a man aged 60 to 69 who had been exposed to COVID-19. Material: PBMCs or T cells enriched from blood (not recorded which). V is TRBV19 and J is TRBJ1-2; 7 bases are shared with TRBD1. The CDR3 DNA reads TGTGCCAGTAGTGCTAGGACAGGATCCTACTATGGCTACACCTTC. Its protein product is CASSARTGSYYGYTF. The whole variable domain, remainder taken from reference TRBV19 and TRBJ1-2, is DGGITQSPKYLFRKEGQNVTLSCEQNLNHDAMYWYRQDPGQGLRLIYYSQIVNDFQKGDIAEGYSVSREKKESFPLTVTSAQKNPTAFYLCASSARTGSYYGYTFGSGTRLTVV.